One sample yielded the 17 T cell receptor beta chains listed below, sequenced in a study of CD8 T cells in ankylosing spondylitis. Study-level findings and limits: Within ankylosing spondylitis blood, a TCR beta motif made up of roughly eight highly homologous variants appeared to be characteristic.

These receptors' antigens are unknown. TCRdb independently ran MiXCR on the 5' RACE reads; one entry per CDR3 protein. This sample has some 450,000 distinct CDR3 sequences; roughly a sixth occur once, and the top ten carry around 0.92%. Sequencing was carried out using blood, either unsorted or a sorted T cell fraction (not recorded which). The receptors were gathered from a male donor with ankylosing spondylitis.

DNA for the CDR3: TGTGCTAGTGGTTTGCTAAAAACCGGGACAGGGATGTTCAACACTGAAGCTTTCTTT. It encodes CASGLLKTGTGMFNTEAFF. The J gene is TRBJ1-1, the V gene TRBV12-5, with 9 nucleotides matching TRBD1. Germline CDR1 reads LGHNT; CDR2 reads FRNRAP. CDR3 length: 19 amino acids. Germline trimming cut 2 bases from V and 2 bases from J; bases unmatched to any gene: 15.

This chain uses TRBV6-5 with TRBJ2-7, with TRBD2 as a possible D gene (7 bases). The CDR3 totals 17 residues. V dropped 4 bases and J dropped 2 bases, with 21 bases sitting between them. Per germline, CDR1 MNHEY and CDR2 SVGAGI. Written as DNA, the CDR3 is TGTGCCAGCAGTTCACAGGGAAGTTCAGCGGGGACCTACGAGCAGTACTTC. It yields the protein CASSSQGSSAGTYEQYF.

This clonotype was counted only a few times. The chain is built from TRBV2 and TRBJ2-2; 7 nucleotides agree with TRBD2. Germline V gives CDR1 SNHLY, CDR2 FYNNEI. After removal of 3 bases from V and 4 bases from J, the junction contained 5 bases not matched to a gene. The CDR3 loop spans 15 amino acids. CDR3 in amino acids: CASSERERGTGELFF. DNA of the CDR3: TGTGCCAGCAGTGAGCGGGAGCGGGGCACCGGGGAGCTGTTTTTT.

The rearrangement links TRBV28 to TRBJ2-7; perhaps TRBD1 as D (6 bases). Germline values: CDR1 MDHEN, CDR2 SYDVKM. Trimming took 5 bases from V and 5 from J, leaving 22 bases between them. This CDR3 comprises 16 residues. CDR3 residues: CASSGGSKLLRDEQYF. In nucleotides, the CDR3 is TGTGCCAGCAGTGGGGGCAGTAAGCTACTTCGTGACGAGCAGTACTTC.

This clonotype has a count of ten or more. The V call is TRBV12-3 or TRBV12-4, the J call TRBJ1-4; no firm D call. The CDR3 length is 12 residues. V gave up 4 bases and J gave up 7 bases, with 7 bases separating them. In DNA, the CDR3 is TGTGCCAGCAGTTGGGAGGGTGAAAAACTGTTTTTT. Its translation: CASSWEGEKLFF.

This clonotype was counted a few times. The chain couples TRBV29-1 to TRBJ2-7; D could derive from TRBD1 or TRBD2 (5 bases each). Looked up from germline, CDR1 is SQVTM and CDR2 is ANQGSEA. Trimming removed 7 bases from V and 0 bases from J, with 22 bases in between. The CDR3 totals 16 residues. For the CDR3, the DNA is TGCAGCGCGGGGAAGGGGACCCCTTTTAGCTCCTACGAGCAGTACTTC. Residues: CSAGKGTPFSSYEQYF.

This clonotype turned up a few times. The V and J genes are TRBV18 and TRBJ1-2; maybe TRBD1 (5 bases). The CDR3 has 13 residues. Trimming left V 5 bases short and J 0 bases short, with 7 bases between. Per germline, CDR1 KGHSH and CDR2 LQKENI. The CDR3 sequence: CASSSTANYGYTF. The CDR3 coding sequence is TGTGCCAGCTCATCGACAGCTAACTATGGCTACACCTTC.

The V call is TRBV20-1, the J call TRBJ2-7; TRBD2 aligns across 7 bases. CDR1 and CDR2 from the germline V gene are DFQATT and SNEGSKA (reference sequence). With V trimmed by 4 bases and J by 2 bases, 5 bases remained unmatched. CDR3 length: 13 residues. The CDR3 loop reads CSAIGGSPYEQYF. In nucleotides, the CDR3 is TGCAGTGCTATAGGCGGGAGTCCCTACGAGCAGTACTTC.

This clonotype was seen more than once but under ten times. V is TRBV5-1 and J is TRBJ2-7, with 11 bases fitting TRBD2. V shed 1 base and J 2 bases; nucleotides not matched to a gene: 5. The CDR3 sequence is 16 residues long. Germline V gene sequence: CDR1 SGHRS, CDR2 YFSETQ. CDR3: CASSLRVTSGTYEQYF. CDR3 coding DNA: TGCGCCAGCAGCTTGAGGGTGACTAGCGGGACCTACGAGCAGTACTTC. Full variable domain (missing parts from reference TRBV5-1 and TRBJ2-7): KAGVTQTPRYLIKTRGQQVTLSCSPISGHRSVSWYQQTPGQGLQFLFEYFSETQRNKGNFPGRFSGRQFSNSRSEMNVSTLELGDSALYLCASSLRVTSGTYEQYFGPGTRLTVT.

This clonotype was seen at least ten times. The genes are TRBV5-1 and TRBJ2-2; D unresolved. Germline V gives CDR1 SGHRS, CDR2 YFSETQ. Deletions cut 5 bases from V and 8 bases from J, with 16 bases between. The CDR3 runs 14 residues. The CDR3 region is CASSRRSGEGELFF. Here the CDR3 DNA reads TGCGCCAGCAGTCGTCGGTCGGGTGAGGGGGAGCTGTTTTTT.

This clonotype showed up many times. The V and J genes are TRBV10-3 and TRBJ1-1; D remains ambiguous. V lost 3 bases and J lost 1, with 9 bases in between. The CDR3 length is 14 residues. Germline V gene sequence: CDR1 ENHRY, CDR2 SYGVKD. DNA of the CDR3: TGTGCCATCAGTGATAGAATGTCGAACACTGAAGCTTTCTTT. The encoded protein is CAISDRMSNTEAFF.

This clonotype has only a few counts. The chain recombines TRBV7-2 with TRBJ2-4; no firm D call. This CDR3 is 14 amino acids long. Trimming removed 5 bases at V and 7 bases at J, with 15 bases between. Per the germline V gene, CDR1 is SGHTA and CDR2 is FQGNSA. The CDR3 spells CASSPAASRNIQYF. As DNA, the CDR3 is TGTGCCAGCAGCCCCGCCGCGTCCCGCAACATTCAGTACTTC.

Many counts were recorded for this clonotype. V usage is TRBV6-1 and J usage is TRBJ2-1; D is perhaps TRBD1 (5 bases). Germline assignment: CDR1 MNHNS and CDR2 SASEGT. The CDR3 totals 13 residues. V gave up 6 bases and J gave up 5 bases, with 11 bases separating them. The CDR3 reads CASRGRGDNEQFF. CDR3 bases: TGTGCCAGCAGAGGAAGGGGCGACAATGAGCAGTTCTTC.

The chain recombines TRBV6-2 or TRBV6-3 with TRBJ2-1, with D possibly called TRBD1 or TRBD2 (6 bases each). Germline V gene lookup returns CDR1 MNHEY and CDR2 SVGEGT. This CDR3 has 13 residues. The V and J ends lost 6 bases and 5 bases respectively, with 11 bases between them. CDR3: CASRGGPDNEQFF. In nucleotides, the CDR3 is TGTGCCAGCAGAGGGGGGCCCGACAATGAGCAGTTCTTC.

V and J are TRBV3-1 and TRBJ2-3, with a possible D match to TRBD1 (6 bases). Trimming removed 3 bases at V and 3 bases at J, with 22 bases between. Looked up from germline, CDR1 is LGHDT and CDR2 is YNNKEL (reference sequence). This CDR3 has 18 residues. The CDR3 spells CASSHLGFRDTSTDTQYF. The CDR3 nucleotides are TGTGCCAGCAGCCATCTCGGCTTTCGGGACACCTCTACAGATACGCAGTATTTT.

This clonotype was seen many times. The chain links TRBV5-1 to TRBJ1-3; a weak D match, TRBD1 (5 bases). Germline CDR1 reads SGHRS; CDR2 reads YFSETQ. The CDR3 spans 14 residues. The V and J ends lost 4 bases and 1 base respectively, with 9 bases between them. The CDR3: CASSQDISGNTIYF. The CDR3 region has the DNA TGCGCCAGCAGCCAGGACATATCTGGAAACACCATATATTTT.

The chain recombines TRBV6-1 with TRBJ2-3; 13 bases match TRBD2. Germline V gives CDR1 MNHNS, CDR2 SASEGT. The ends lost 7 bases at V and 0 bases at J; junction bases unmatched: 10. The CDR3 sequence is 18 residues long. The CDR3 sequence is CASTQGLAGADSTDTQYF. The CDR3 coding sequence is TGTGCCAGCACTCAAGGACTAGCGGGGGCCGATAGCACAGATACGCAGTATTTT.